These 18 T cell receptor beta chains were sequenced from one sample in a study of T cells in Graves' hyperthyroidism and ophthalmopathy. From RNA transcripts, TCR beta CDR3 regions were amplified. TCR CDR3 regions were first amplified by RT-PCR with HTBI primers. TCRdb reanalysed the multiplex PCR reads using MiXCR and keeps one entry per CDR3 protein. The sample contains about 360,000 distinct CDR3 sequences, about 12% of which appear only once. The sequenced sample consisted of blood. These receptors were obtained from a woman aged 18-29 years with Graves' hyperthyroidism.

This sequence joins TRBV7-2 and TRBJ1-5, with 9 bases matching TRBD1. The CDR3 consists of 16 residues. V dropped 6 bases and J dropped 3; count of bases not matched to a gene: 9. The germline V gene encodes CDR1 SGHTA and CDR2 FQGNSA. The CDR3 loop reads CASSRTRDRDNQPQHF. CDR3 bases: TGTGCCAGCAGTCGGACCCGGGACAGGGACAATCAGCCCCAGCATTTT.

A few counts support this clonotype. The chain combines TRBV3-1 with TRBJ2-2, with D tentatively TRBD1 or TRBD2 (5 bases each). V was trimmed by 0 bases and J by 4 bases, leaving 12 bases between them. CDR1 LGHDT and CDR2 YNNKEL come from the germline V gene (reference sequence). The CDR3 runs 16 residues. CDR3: CASSQDWGWSTGELFF. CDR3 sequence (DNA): TGTGCCAGCAGCCAAGATTGGGGGTGGAGCACCGGGGAGCTGTTTTTT. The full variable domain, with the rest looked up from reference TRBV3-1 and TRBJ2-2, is DTAVSQTPKYLVTQMGNDKSIKCEQNLGHDTMYWYKQDSKKFLKIMFSYNNKELIINETVPNRFSPKSPDKAHLNLHINSLELGDSAVYFCASSQDWGWSTGELFFGEGSRLTVL.

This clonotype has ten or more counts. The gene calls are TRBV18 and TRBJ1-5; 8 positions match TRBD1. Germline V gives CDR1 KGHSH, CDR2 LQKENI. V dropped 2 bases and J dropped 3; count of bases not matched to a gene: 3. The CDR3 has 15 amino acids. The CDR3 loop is CASSPEQGDNQPQHF. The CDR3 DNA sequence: TGTGCCAGCTCACCAGAACAGGGGGACAATCAGCCCCAGCATTTT.

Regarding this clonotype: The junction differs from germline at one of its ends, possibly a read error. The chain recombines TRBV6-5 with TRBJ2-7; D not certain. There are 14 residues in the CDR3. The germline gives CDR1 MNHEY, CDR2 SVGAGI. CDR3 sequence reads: CASNYELATYEQYF. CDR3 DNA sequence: TGTGCCAGCAATTACGAGTTAGCCACCTACGAGCAGTACTTC.

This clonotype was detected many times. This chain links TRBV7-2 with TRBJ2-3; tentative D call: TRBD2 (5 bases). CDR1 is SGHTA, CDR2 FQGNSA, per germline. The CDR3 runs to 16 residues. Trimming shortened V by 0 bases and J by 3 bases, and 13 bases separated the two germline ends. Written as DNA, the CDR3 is TGTGCCAGCAGCTTAGCGTTCGGCGGAGGAACAGATACGCAGTATTTT. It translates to CASSLAFGGGTDTQYF.

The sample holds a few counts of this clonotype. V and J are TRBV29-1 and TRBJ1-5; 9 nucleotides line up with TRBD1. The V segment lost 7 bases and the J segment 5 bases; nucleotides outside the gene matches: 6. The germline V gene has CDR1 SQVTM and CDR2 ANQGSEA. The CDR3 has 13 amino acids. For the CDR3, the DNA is TGCAGCGCTGGGACAGGGCTTGATCAGCCCCAGCATTTT. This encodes CSAGTGLDQPQHF.

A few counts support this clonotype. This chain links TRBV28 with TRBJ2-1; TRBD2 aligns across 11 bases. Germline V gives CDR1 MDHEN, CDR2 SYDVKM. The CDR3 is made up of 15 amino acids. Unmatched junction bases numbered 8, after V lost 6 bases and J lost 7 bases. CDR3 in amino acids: CASSLTTSGKNEQFF. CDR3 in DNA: TGTGCCAGCAGCCTTACGACTAGCGGGAAGAATGAGCAGTTCTTC.

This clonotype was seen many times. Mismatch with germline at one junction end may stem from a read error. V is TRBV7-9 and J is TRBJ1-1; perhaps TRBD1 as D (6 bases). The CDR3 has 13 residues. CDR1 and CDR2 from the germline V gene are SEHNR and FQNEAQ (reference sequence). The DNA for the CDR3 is TGTGCCAGCACGTATCCGAGGGACACTGGAGCTTTCTTT. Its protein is CASTYPRDTGAFF.

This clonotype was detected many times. The CDR3 loop reads CASSPYDQNTEAFF. The CDR3 DNA sequence: TGTGCCAGCTCACCCTACGACCAGAACACTGAAGCTTTCTTT. The chain uses TRBV18 and TRBJ1-1; D unresolved. This CDR3 is built from 14 residues. CDR1 is KGHSH, CDR2 LQKENI, per germline. V was pared by 3 bases and J by 1 base, with 9 bases between. Together with reference TRBV18 and TRBJ1-1, the CDR3 gives the full variable domain: NAGVMQNPRHLVRRRGQEARLRCSPMKGHSHVYWYRQLPEEGLKFMVYLQKENIIDESGMPKERFSAEFPKEGPSILRIQQVVRGDSAAYFCASSPYDQNTEAFFGQGTRLTVV.

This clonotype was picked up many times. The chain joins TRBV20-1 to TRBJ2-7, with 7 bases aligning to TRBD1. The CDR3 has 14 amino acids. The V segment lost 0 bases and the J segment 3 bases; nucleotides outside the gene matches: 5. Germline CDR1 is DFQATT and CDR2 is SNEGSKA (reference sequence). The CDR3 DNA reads TGCAGTGCTAGAGAAGGGGGCCGAGACTACGAGCAGTACTTC. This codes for CSAREGGRDYEQYF.

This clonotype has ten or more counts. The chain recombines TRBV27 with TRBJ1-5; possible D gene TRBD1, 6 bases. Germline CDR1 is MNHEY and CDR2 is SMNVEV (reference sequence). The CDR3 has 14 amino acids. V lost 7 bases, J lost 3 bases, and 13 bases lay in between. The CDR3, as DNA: TGTGCCAGCACCCCTACAGGGACCAATCAGCCCCAGCATTTT. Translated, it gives CASTPTGTNQPQHF.

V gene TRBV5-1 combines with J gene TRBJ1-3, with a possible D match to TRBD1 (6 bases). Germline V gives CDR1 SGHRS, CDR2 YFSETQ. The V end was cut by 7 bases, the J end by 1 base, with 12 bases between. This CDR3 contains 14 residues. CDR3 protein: CASSGGASGNTIYF. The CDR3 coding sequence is TGCGCCAGCTCCGGGGGGGCATCTGGAAACACCATATATTTT.

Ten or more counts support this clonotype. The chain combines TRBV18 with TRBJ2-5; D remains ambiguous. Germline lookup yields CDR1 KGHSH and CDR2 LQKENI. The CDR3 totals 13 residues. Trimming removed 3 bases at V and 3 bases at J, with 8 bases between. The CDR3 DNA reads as TGTGCCAGCTCACCCCCTGGTGAAGAGACCCAGTACTTC. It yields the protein CASSPPGEETQYF.

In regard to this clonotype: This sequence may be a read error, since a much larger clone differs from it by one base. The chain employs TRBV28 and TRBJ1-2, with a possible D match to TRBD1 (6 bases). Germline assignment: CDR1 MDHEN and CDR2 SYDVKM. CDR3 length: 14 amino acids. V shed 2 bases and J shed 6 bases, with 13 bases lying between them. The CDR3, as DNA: TGTGCCAGCAGTTTAGGGGGCAGGATCGATGGCTACACCTTC. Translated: CASSLGGRIDGYTF.

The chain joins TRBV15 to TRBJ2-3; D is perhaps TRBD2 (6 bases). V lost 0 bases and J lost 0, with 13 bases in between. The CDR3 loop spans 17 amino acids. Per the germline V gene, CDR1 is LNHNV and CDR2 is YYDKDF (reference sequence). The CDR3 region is CATSRDAGRTSTDTQYF. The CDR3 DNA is TGTGCCACCAGCAGAGATGCGGGGAGGACTAGCACAGATACGCAGTATTTT.

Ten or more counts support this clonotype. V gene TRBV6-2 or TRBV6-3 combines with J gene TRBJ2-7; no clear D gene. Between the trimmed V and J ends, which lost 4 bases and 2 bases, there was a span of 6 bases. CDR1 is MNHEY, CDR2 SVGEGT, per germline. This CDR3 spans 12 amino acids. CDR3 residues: CASSSLAYEQYF. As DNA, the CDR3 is TGTGCCAGCAGTTCCCTTGCCTACGAGCAGTACTTC.

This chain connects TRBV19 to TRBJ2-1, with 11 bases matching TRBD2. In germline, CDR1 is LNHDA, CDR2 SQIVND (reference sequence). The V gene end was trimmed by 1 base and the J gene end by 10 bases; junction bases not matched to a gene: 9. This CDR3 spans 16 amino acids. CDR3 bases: TGTGCCAGTAGTATAGGGGTAGCGGGGGGGCTTGGAGAGCAGTTCTTC. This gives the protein CASSIGVAGGLGEQFF.

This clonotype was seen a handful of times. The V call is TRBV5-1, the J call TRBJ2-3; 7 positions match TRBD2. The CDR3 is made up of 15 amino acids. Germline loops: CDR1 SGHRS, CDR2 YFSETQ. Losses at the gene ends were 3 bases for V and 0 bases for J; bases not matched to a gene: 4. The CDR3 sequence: CASSSGLGSTDTQYF. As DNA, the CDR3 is TGCGCCAGCAGCTCCGGACTAGGTAGCACAGATACGCAGTATTTT.